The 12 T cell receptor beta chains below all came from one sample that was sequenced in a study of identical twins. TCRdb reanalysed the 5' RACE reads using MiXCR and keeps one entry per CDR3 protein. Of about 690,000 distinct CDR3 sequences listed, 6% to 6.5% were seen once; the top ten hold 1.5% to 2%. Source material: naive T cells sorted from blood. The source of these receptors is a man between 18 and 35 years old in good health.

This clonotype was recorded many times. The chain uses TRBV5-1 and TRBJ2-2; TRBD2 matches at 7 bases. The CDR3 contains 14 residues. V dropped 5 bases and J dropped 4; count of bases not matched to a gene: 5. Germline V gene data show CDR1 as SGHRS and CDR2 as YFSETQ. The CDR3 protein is CASRVTSFTGELFF. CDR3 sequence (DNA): TGCGCCAGCAGGGTGACTAGCTTCACCGGGGAGCTGTTTTTT.

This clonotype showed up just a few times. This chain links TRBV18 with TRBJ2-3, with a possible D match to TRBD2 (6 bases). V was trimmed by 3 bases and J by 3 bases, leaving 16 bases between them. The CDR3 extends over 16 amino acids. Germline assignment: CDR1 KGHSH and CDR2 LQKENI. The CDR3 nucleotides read TGTGCCAGCTCACCTACGGGAGCTTGGAGGACAGATACGCAGTATTTT. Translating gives CASSPTGAWRTDTQYF.

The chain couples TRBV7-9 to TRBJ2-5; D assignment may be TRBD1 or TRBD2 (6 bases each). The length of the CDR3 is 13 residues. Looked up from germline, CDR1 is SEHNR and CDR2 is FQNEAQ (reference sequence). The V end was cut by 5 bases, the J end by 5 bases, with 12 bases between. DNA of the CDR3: TGTGCCAGCAGCCCCGGGGGCTGGGAGACCCAGTACTTC. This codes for CASSPGGWETQYF. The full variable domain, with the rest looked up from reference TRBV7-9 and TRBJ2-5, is DTGVSQNPRHKITKRGQNVTFRCDPISEHNRLYWYRQTLGQGPEFLTYFQNEAQLEKSRLLSDRFSAERPKGSFSTLEIQRTEQGDSAMYLCASSPGGWETQYFGPGTRLLVL.

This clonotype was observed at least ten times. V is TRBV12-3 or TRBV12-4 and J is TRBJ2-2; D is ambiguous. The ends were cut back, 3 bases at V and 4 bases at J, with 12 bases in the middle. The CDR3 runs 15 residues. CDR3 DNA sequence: TGTGCCAGCAGTTTTTTTAGGCTAGTCACCGGGGAGCTGTTTTTT. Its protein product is CASSFFRLVTGELFF.

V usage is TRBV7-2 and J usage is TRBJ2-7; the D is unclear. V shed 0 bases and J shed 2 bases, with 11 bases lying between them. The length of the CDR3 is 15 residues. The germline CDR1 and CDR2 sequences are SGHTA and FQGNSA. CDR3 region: CASSLAVASTYEQYF. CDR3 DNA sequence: TGTGCCAGCAGCTTAGCGGTGGCTTCAACCTACGAGCAGTACTTC.

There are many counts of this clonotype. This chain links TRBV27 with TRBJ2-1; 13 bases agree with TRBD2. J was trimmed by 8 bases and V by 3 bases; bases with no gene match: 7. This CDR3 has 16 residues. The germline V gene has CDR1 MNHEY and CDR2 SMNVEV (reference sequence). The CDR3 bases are TGTGCCAGCAGTTTCCTACTAGCGGGAGGGAACCATGAGCAGTTCTTC. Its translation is CASSFLLAGGNHEQFF.

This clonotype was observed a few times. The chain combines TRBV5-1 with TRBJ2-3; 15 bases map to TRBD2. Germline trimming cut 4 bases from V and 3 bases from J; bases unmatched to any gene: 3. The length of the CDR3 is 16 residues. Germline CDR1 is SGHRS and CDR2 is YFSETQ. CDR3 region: CASSGGLAGGTDTQYF. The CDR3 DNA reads TGCGCCAGCAGCGGTGGACTAGCGGGAGGGACAGATACGCAGTATTTT.

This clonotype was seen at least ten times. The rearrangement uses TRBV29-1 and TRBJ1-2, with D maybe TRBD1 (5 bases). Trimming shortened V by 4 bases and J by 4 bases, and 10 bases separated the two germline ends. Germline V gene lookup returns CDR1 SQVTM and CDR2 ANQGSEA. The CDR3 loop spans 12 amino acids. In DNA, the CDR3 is TGCAGCGTTGGGGGGGTCGGCTATGGCTACACCTTC. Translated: CSVGGVGYGYTF.

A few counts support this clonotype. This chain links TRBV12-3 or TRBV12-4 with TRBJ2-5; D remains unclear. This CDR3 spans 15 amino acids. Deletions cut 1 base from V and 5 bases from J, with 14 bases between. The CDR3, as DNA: TGTGCCAGCAGTTTAGAGGCAACCCATAAGGAGACCCAGTACTTC. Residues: CASSLEATHKETQYF.

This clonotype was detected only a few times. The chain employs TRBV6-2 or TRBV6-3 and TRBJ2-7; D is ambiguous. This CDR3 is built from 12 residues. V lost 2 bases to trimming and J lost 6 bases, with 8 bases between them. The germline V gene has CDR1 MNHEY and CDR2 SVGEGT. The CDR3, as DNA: TGTGCCAGCAGTTACGACACGCGCGAGCAGTACTTC. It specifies CASSYDTREQYF.

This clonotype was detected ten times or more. CDR3 residues: CASRALDTIYF. The CDR3 DNA follows: TGTGCCAGCAGAGCCCTGGACACCATATATTTT. This sequence joins TRBV25-1 and TRBJ1-3; D ambiguous. The CDR3 consists of 11 residues. Germline CDR1 MGHDK, CDR2 SYGVNS. The V gene lost 6 bases and the J gene lost 8 bases, with 8 bases spanning the gap.

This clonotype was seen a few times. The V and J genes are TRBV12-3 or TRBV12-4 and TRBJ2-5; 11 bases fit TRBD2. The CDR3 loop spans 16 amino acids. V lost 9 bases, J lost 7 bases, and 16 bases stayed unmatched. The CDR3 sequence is CASLGTSGRRARTQYF. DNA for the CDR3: TGTGCCAGTTTAGGGACTAGCGGAAGGAGGGCGCGGACCCAGTACTTC.